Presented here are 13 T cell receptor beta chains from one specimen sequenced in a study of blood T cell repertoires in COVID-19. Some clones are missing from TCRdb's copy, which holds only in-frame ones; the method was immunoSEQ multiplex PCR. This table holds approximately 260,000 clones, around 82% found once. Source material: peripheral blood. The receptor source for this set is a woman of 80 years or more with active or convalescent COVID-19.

DNA for the CDR3: TGTGCCAGCATCAGGGCTAATCAGCCCCAGCATTTT. Amino acids: CASIRANQPQHF. J is TRBJ1-5 and V is TRBV28, with D possibly matching TRBD1 (5 bases). Germline V gene data show CDR1 as MDHEN and CDR2 as SYDVKM. V lost 7 bases and J 4 bases, leaving 8 bases between the germline ends. CDR3 length equals 12 residues.

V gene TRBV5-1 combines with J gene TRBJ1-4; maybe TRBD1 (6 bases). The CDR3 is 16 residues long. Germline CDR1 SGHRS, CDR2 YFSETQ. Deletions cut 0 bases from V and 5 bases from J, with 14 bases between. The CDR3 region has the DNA TGCGCCAGCAGCTTGGTGGAGGTGAGGGGGAATGAAAAACTGTTTTTT. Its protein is CASSLVEVRGNEKLFF.

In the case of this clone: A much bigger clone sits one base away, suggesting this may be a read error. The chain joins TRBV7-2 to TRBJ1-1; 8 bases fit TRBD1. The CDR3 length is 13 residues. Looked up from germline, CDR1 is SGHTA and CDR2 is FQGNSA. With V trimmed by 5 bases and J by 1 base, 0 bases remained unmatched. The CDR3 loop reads CASSGQGNTEAFF. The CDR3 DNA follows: TGTGCCAGCAGCGGACAGGGGAACACTGAAGCTTTCTTT.

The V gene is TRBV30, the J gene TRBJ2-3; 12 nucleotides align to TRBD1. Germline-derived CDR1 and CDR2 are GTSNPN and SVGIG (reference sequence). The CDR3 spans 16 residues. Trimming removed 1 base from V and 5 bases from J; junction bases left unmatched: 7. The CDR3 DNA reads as TGTGCCTGGAGTGAGCCGGGACAGGGGGCGGGAGATACGCAGTATTTT. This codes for CAWSEPGQGAGDTQYF.

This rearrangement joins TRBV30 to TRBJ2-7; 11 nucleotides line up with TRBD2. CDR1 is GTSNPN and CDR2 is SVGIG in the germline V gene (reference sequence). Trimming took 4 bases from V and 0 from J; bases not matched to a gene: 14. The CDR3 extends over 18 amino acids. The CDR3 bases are TGTGCCTGGAACCCTTCATACGTTAGCGGGAGGGTCTCCTACGAGCAGTACTTC. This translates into CAWNPSYVSGRVSYEQYF.

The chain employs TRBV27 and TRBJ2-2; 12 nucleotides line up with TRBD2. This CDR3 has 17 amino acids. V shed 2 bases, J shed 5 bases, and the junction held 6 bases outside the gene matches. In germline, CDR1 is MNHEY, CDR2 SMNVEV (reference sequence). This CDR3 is CASSLKTSGSWTGELFF. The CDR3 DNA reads TGTGCCAGCAGTTTAAAGACTAGCGGGAGTTGGACCGGGGAGCTGTTTTTT.

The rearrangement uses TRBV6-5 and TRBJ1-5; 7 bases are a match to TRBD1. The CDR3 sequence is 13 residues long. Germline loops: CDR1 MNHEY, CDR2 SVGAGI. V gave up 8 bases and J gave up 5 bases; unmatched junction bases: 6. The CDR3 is CASGQEFDQPQHF. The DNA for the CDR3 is TGTGCCAGCGGACAGGAGTTTGATCAGCCCCAGCATTTT.

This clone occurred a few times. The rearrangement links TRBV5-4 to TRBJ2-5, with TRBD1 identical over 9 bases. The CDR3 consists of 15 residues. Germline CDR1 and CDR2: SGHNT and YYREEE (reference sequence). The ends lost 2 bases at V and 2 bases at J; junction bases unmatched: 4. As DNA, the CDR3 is TGTGCCAGCAGCTTTGTAGGACAGGGGCAAGAGACCCAGTACTTC. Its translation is CASSFVGQGQETQYF. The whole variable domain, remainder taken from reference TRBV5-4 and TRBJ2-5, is ETGVTQSPTHLIKTRGQQVTLRCSSQSGHNTVSWYQQALGQGPQFIFQYYREEENGRGNFPPRFSGLQFPNYSSELNVNALELDDSALYLCASSFVGQGQETQYFGPGTRLLVL.

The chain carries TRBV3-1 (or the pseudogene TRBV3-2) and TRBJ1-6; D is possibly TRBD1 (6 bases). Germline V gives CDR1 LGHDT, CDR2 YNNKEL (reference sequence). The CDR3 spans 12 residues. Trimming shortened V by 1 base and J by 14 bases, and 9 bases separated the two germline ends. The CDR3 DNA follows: TGTGCCAGCAGCCAAGGGACAGTGTCCCTCCACTTT. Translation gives CASSQGTVSLHF.

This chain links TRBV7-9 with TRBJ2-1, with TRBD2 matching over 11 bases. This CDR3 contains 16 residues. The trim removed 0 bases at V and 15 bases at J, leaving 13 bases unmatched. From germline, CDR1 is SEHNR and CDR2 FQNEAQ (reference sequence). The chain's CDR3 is CASSLAVLISGRAGFF. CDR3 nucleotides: TGTGCCAGCAGCTTAGCAGTCCTAATTAGCGGGAGGGCCGGGTTCTTC. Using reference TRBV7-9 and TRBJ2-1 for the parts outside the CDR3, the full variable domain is DTGVSQNPRHKITKRGQNVTFRCDPISEHNRLYWYRQTLGQGPEFLTYFQNEAQLEKSRLLSDRFSAERPKGSFSTLEIQRTEQGDSAMYLCASSLAVLISGRAGFFGPGTRLTVL.

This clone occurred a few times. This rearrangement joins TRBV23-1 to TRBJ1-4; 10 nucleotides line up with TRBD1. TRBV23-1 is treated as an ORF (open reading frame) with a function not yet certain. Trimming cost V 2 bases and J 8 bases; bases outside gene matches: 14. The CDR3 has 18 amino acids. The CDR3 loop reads CASSQKTGGVEYNEKLFF. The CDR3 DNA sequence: TGCGCCAGCAGTCAAAAGACAGGGGGCGTTGAGTATAACGAAAAACTGTTTTTT.

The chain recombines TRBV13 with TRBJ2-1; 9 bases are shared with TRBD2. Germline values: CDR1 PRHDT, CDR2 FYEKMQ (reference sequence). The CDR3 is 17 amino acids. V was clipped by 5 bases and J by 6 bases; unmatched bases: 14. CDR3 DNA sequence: TGTGCCAGCAGCACTGGAGGTGCTAGCGGGATATTCAATGAGCAGTTCTTC. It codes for CASSTGGASGIFNEQFF.

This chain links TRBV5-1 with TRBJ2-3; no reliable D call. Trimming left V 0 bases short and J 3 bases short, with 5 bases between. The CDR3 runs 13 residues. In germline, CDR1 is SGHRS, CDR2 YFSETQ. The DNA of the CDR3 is TGCGCCAGCAGCTTGGTTCCGACAGATACGCAGTATTTT. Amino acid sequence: CASSLVPTDTQYF. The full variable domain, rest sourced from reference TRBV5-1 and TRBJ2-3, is KAGVTQTPRYLIKTRGQQVTLSCSPISGHRSVSWYQQTPGQGLQFLFEYFSETQRNKGNFPGRFSGRQFSNSRSEMNVSTLELGDSALYLCASSLVPTDTQYFGPGTRLTVL.